The clone carrying this TCR beta chain has a count of ten or more. Its antigen is currently unknown. The data originate from a study of T cells in Graves' hyperthyroidism and ophthalmopathy. RNA transcripts served as the template for amplifying TCR beta CDR3 regions. The primer set for the first-round RT-PCR of the TCR CDR3 was HTBI. In TCRdb, the multiplex PCR reads were re-called with MiXCR into one record per CDR3 protein. This sample has over 500,000 distinct CDR3 sequences, with 15% to 20% found just once. Overall study findings and caveats: Model predictions of ophthalmopathy came a median around 6.5 months before onset.

The CDR3 covers 16 residues. The ends were cut back, 5 bases at V and 3 bases at J, with 18 bases in the middle. The germline V gene encodes CDR1 MDHEN and CDR2 SYDVKM. V usage is TRBV28 and J usage is TRBJ2-3, with D hard to call. This TCR derives from a woman aged 18-29 years with Graves' ophthalmopathy. The sample taken for sequencing was blood. The CDR3 DNA reads TGTGCCAGCAGTCCCCTCGCTGTGGCGAGGACAGATACGCAGTATTTT. The encoded protein is CASSPLAVARTDTQYF.